These 15 T cell receptor beta chains share one sample of origin, sequenced in a study of T cell repertoires in cytomegalovirus infection. TCRdb re-called the reads with MiXCR, one entry per CDR3 protein. The profile shows 200,000 to 250,000 distinct CDR3 sequences, 20% to 25% of them singletons. Sequencing was done on a sample of CD8+ T cells from PBMCs. The source of these receptors is a human donor in good health (CMV status not recorded). Some clones in this sample may be carry-over from other donors' samples.

J is TRBJ1-5 and V is TRBV27; the D gene is possibly TRBD1 (6 bases). The V gene lost 3 bases and the J gene lost 8 bases, with 14 bases spanning the gap. CDR3 size: 14 residues. CDR1 and CDR2 from the germline V gene are MNHEY and SMNVEV (reference sequence). The CDR3: CASSLGGPQEPQHF. In nucleotides, the CDR3 is TGTGCCAGCAGTTTGGGGGGGCCTCAGGAGCCCCAGCATTTT.

Ten or more counts support this clonotype. V is TRBV25-1 and J is TRBJ2-2; possibly TRBD1 or TRBD2 for D (5 bases each). CDR1 is MGHDK and CDR2 is SYGVNS in the germline V gene. V was cut by 1 base and J by 2 bases, with 8 bases left in between. This CDR3 spans 15 amino acids. The CDR3 here is CASSEWDGNTGELFF. The CDR3, as DNA: TGTGCCAGCAGTGAATGGGACGGAAACACCGGGGAGCTGTTTTTT. Looking up the rest from reference TRBV25-1 and TRBJ2-2 gives the full variable domain: EADIYQTPRYLVIGTGKKITLECSQTMGHDKMYWYQQDPGMELHLIHYSYGVNSTEKGDLSSESTVSRIRTEHFPLTLESARPSHTSQYLCASSEWDGNTGELFFGEGSRLTVL.

The rearrangement links TRBV7-3 to TRBJ2-3, with 7 bases fitting TRBD1. Germline lookup yields CDR1 SGHTA and CDR2 FQGTGA. J was trimmed by 2 bases and V by 5 bases; bases with no gene match: 13. The CDR3 sequence is 17 residues long. For the CDR3, the DNA is TGTGCCAGCAGCCCGGACAGGCTTATACTCCACACAGATACGCAGTATTTT. Amino acid sequence: CASSPDRLILHTDTQYF.

This clonotype appeared many times. This chain connects TRBV11-2 to TRBJ2-7, with D hard to call. The germline gives CDR1 SGHAT, CDR2 FQNNGV. The CDR3 consists of 13 residues. Trimming shortened V by 2 bases and J by 3 bases, and 8 bases separated the two germline ends. CDR3 loop: CASSLSPGYEQYF. The CDR3 DNA sequence: TGTGCCAGCAGCTTATCTCCCGGCTACGAGCAGTACTTC.

Many counts were recorded for this clonotype. The V and J genes are TRBV28 and TRBJ2-3; D is possibly TRBD1 (5 bases). The V end was cut by 3 bases, the J end by 4 bases, with 14 bases between. CDR3 length: 15 residues. Germline CDR1 and CDR2: MDHEN and SYDVKM. CDR3 in DNA: TGTGCCAGCAGTTTTTCCGGGCAGGGCGCAGATACGCAGTATTTT. It is translated as CASSFSGQGADTQYF.

The J gene is TRBJ2-1, the V gene TRBV14; unclear D gene. The germline gives CDR1 SGHDN, CDR2 FVKESK. Between the trimmed V and J ends, which lost 6 bases and 4 bases, there was a span of 4 bases. This CDR3 is built from 11 residues. The CDR3 coding sequence is TGTGCCAGCAGTGGGTACAATGAGCAGTTCTTC. This translates into CASSGYNEQFF.

This clonotype was observed many times. The V and J genes are TRBV19 and TRBJ2-1, with a tentative D call TRBD1 (5 bases). This CDR3 region has 16 residues. The V end lost 5 bases, the J end lost 0 bases, and 14 bases lay between the germline ends. Germline CDR1 is LNHDA and CDR2 is SQIVND (reference sequence). Here the CDR3 reads CASSFLQVNSYNEQFF. For the CDR3, the DNA is TGTGCCAGTAGTTTCTTACAGGTTAACTCCTACAATGAGCAGTTCTTC.

This clonotype appeared a few times. The chain joins TRBV12-5 to TRBJ2-4; possibly TRBD1 or TRBD2 for D (5 bases each). The V and J ends lost 2 bases and 8 bases respectively, with 16 bases between them. The V gene's germline CDR1 is LGHNT and CDR2 FRNRAP. CDR3 length: 15 residues. CDR3 sequence: CASGLTGTTRDIQYF. The CDR3 DNA reads as TGTGCTAGTGGTTTGACCGGGACCACCAGGGACATTCAGTACTTC.

The chain is built from TRBV15 and TRBJ1-2, with TRBD1 matching 10 bases. V gave up 8 bases and J gave up 5 bases; unmatched junction bases: 14. Germline assignment: CDR1 LNHNV and CDR2 YYDKDF (reference sequence). The CDR3 loop spans 16 amino acids. The CDR3 is CATFSGQGLSSYGYTF. CDR3 bases: TGTGCCACCTTTTCGGGACAGGGGCTATCCAGTTATGGCTACACCTTC.

Of note for this clonotype: Germline is not matched at one junction end, which may reflect a read error. The chain recombines TRBV7-6 with TRBJ2-1; either TRBD1 or TRBD2 may fit D (5 bases each). The CDR3 is 14 amino acids. Looked up from germline, CDR1 is SGHVS and CDR2 is FNYEAQ. The CDR3 region is CVSSGKGKRDEQFF. In DNA, the CDR3 is TGTGTCAGCAGCGGAAAGGGGAAACGAGATGAGCAGTTCTTC. Drawing the rest from reference TRBV7-6 and TRBJ2-1, the complete variable domain is GAGVSQSPRYKVTKRGQDVALRCDPISGHVSLYWYRQALGQGPEFLTYFNYEAQQDKSGLPNDRFSAERPEGSISTLTIQRTEQRDSAMYRCVSSGKGKRDEQFFGPGTRLTVL.

The chain links TRBV5-6 to TRBJ1-1; TRBD1 matches at 10 bases. The germline V gene has CDR1 SGHDT and CDR2 YYEEEE. The CDR3 sequence is 15 residues long. With 5 bases clipped from V and 7 bases from J, the junction kept 11 bases outside the gene matches. The CDR3 spells CASSFPRQGADEAFF. The CDR3 DNA is TGTGCCAGCAGTTTCCCGAGACAGGGGGCTGATGAAGCTTTCTTT.

This clonotype was seen at least ten times. This chain connects TRBV12-5 to TRBJ2-5; D not certain. Germline V gene sequence: CDR1 LGHNT, CDR2 FRNRAP. Trimming shortened V by 0 bases and J by 3 bases, and 14 bases separated the two germline ends. CDR3 length: 16 residues. In DNA, the CDR3 is TGTGCTAGTGGTTTGGTGCCTAACGGATTAAAAGAGACCCAGTACTTC. This gives the protein CASGLVPNGLKETQYF.

This clonotype came up a few times. The chain uses TRBV6-5 and TRBJ1-1; 9 bases agree with TRBD1. CDR3 length: 15 amino acids. The J segment lost 6 bases and the V segment lost 8 bases, leaving 13 bases of the junction unmatched. Germline CDR1 and CDR2: MNHEY and SVGAGI. CDR3 in amino acids: CASDPKGQGIPEAFF. For the CDR3, the DNA is TGTGCCAGCGACCCGAAGGGACAGGGAATCCCTGAAGCTTTCTTT.

This clonotype was found a few times. At one of its ends the junction is not consistent with the germline gene, which may arise from a read error. V and J are TRBV6-1 and TRBJ2-3; D ambiguous. CDR1 is MNHNS and CDR2 is SASEGT in the germline V gene. The CDR3 sequence is 12 residues long. In nucleotides, the CDR3 is TGTGCCAGCAGGGGTAGCATAGATACGCAGTATTTT. Amino acid sequence: CASRGSIDTQYF.

V usage is TRBV7-9 and J usage is TRBJ1-1; 8 positions match TRBD1. Germline V gene data show CDR1 as SEHNR and CDR2 as FQNEAQ (reference sequence). This CDR3 is built from 15 residues. Losses at the gene ends were 4 bases for V and 0 bases for J; bases not matched to a gene: 4. CDR3 sequence (DNA): TGTGCCAGCAGCTCCCCGGGACAGGTGAACACTGAAGCTTTCTTT. This sequence encodes CASSSPGQVNTEAFF.